The 15 T cell receptor beta chains listed next were all sequenced from one sample in a study of beta chain features in type 1 diabetes. Expressed TCRB transcripts were sequenced because the entire RNA isolate underwent reverse transcription. Generated by immunoSEQ multiplex PCR, the TCRdb table keeps only in-frame clones and is missing some. The repertoire consists of around 500,000 clones, with roughly 11% occurring once and the leading ten covering 0.045% to 0.05%. The specimen was naive CD4+ T cells from blood. Receptors originate from a young woman in good health.

The V call is TRBV15, the J call TRBJ2-7, with 8 bases identical to TRBD1. This CDR3 is 15 amino acids long. The germline CDR1 and CDR2 sequences are LNHNV and YYDKDF (reference sequence). The junction had 5 bases not matched to a gene; V was cut back by 1 base and J by 3 bases. DNA for the CDR3: TGTGCCACCAGCAGAGGGACAGGGAGACTCTACGAGCAGTACTTC. Translation gives CATSRGTGRLYEQYF.

Only a few counts were recorded for this clone. CDR3 nucleotide sequence: TGTGCCAGCAGCCCCACCTTGCTAGCGGGGGCGGATACGCAGTATTTT. This codes for CASSPTLLAGADTQYF. V usage is TRBV7-2 and J usage is TRBJ2-3; 10 bases are a match to TRBD2. Germline V gives CDR1 SGHTA, CDR2 FQGNSA. This CDR3 contains 16 residues. Losses at the gene ends were 5 bases for V and 6 bases for J; bases not matched to a gene: 11.

V gene TRBV29-1 combines with J gene TRBJ2-4, with 9 bases fitting TRBD2. The CDR3 is 14 residues long. Germline CDR1 is SQVTM and CDR2 is ANQGSEA. V was clipped by 6 bases and J by 11 bases; unmatched bases: 14. The chain's CDR3 is CSVPAGGTWTLQYF. CDR3 in DNA: TGCAGCGTCCCCGCGGGGGGGACCTGGACTCTTCAGTACTTC. The variable domain in full, with the rest retrieved from reference TRBV29-1 and TRBJ2-4, is SAVISQKPSRDICQRGTSLTIQCQVDSQVTMMFWYRQQPGQSLTLIATANQGSEATYESGFVIDKFPISRPNLTFSTLTVSNMSPEDSSIYLCSVPAGGTWTLQYFGAGTRLSVL.

The J gene is TRBJ2-7, the V gene TRBV23-1; 8 nucleotides agree with TRBD1. TRBV23-1 is identified as an open reading frame with a role that is uncertain. There are 16 residues in the CDR3. J was trimmed by 2 bases and V by 3 bases; bases with no gene match: 9. The CDR3: CASSQLDRDRTYEQYF. DNA of the CDR3: TGCGCCAGCAGTCAGCTGGACCGGGACAGGACCTACGAGCAGTACTTC.

The CDR3 loop is CASRLDTTREETQYF. As DNA, the CDR3 is TGTGCCAGCCGGTTAGACACCACTCGTGAGGAGACCCAGTACTTC. This chain links TRBV19 with TRBJ2-5, with D hard to call. Deletions cut 9 bases from V and 5 bases from J, with 22 bases between. This CDR3 is built from 15 residues. Per germline, CDR1 LNHDA and CDR2 SQIVND (reference sequence).

This clone has only a few counts. This rearrangement joins TRBV4-2 to TRBJ1-1; D not resolved. The CDR3 extends over 17 amino acids. Germline V gene sequence: CDR1 LGHNA, CDR2 YNFKEQ. V was trimmed by 0 bases and J by 3 bases, leaving 17 bases between them. In DNA, the CDR3 is TGTGCCAGCAGCCAAGATGTGGTGGGTAGCCGGGACACTGAAGCTTTCTTT. This encodes CASSQDVVGSRDTEAFF.

The rearrangement uses TRBV30 and TRBJ1-2, with unresolved D. Deletions cut 2 bases from V and 4 bases from J, with 14 bases between. Looked up from germline, CDR1 is GTSNPN and CDR2 is SVGIG (reference sequence). The length of the CDR3 is 14 residues. DNA for the CDR3: TGTGCCTGGAGTACCCGGGTCCGGGGCTATGGCTACACCTTC. It is translated as CAWSTRVRGYGYTF.

This clone was seen a handful of times. The CDR3 bases are TGTGCCTGGAGTTTTGTTTCCGAGACCCAGTACTTC. Protein: CAWSFVSETQYF. The chain links TRBV30 to TRBJ2-5; D not resolved. The ends were cut back, 2 bases at V and 5 bases at J, with 9 bases in the middle. This CDR3 spans 12 amino acids. Germline loops: CDR1 GTSNPN, CDR2 SVGIG (reference sequence).

The chain couples TRBV27 to TRBJ2-7, with D perhaps matching TRBD1 (6 bases). The CDR3 totals 15 residues. Looked up from germline, CDR1 is MNHEY and CDR2 is SMNVEV (reference sequence). Trimming removed 10 bases from V and 4 bases from J, with 23 bases in between. The CDR3 DNA reads as TGTGCCACTACTCGAGGGGACACCGGGCATTACGAGCAGTACTTC. Its protein product is CATTRGDTGHYEQYF.

In this sample, this clone turned up a few times. This chain connects TRBV4-2 to TRBJ1-4; weak D call: TRBD1 (6 bases). The CDR3 extends over 17 amino acids. Trimming left V 0 bases short and J 8 bases short, with 19 bases between. In germline, CDR1 is LGHNA, CDR2 YNFKEQ. CDR3 nucleotides: TGTGCCAGCAGCCAAGATTACCTCCAGGGGTATAAGGAAAAACTGTTTTTT. Protein product: CASSQDYLQGYKEKLFF.

This clone was found a few times. V gene TRBV6-5 combines with J gene TRBJ2-3, with D possibly matching TRBD2 (6 bases). This CDR3 contains 16 residues. Germline V gives CDR1 MNHEY, CDR2 SVGAGI. Trimming took off 2 bases at V and 0 bases at J, with 12 bases between the two ends. DNA for the CDR3: TGTGCCAGCAGTTACCGGGGCGGGGAAAGCACAGATACGCAGTATTTT. Translating gives CASSYRGGESTDTQYF.

This clone was counted only a few times. The chain carries TRBV19 and TRBJ2-3; D call uncertain. Germline CDR1 reads LNHDA; CDR2 reads SQIVND (reference sequence). Trimming took off 6 bases at V and 5 bases at J, with 6 bases between the two ends. The CDR3 is made up of 11 amino acids. The CDR3 loop reads CASSPGDTQYF. CDR3 coding DNA: TGTGCCAGTAGCCCAGGAGATACGCAGTATTTT.

The chain uses TRBV9 and TRBJ2-5; D assignment may be TRBD1 or TRBD2 (5 bases each). The CDR3 extends over 16 amino acids. Germline CDR1 is SGDLS and CDR2 is YYNGEE. V was clipped by 0 bases and J by 5 bases, with 17 bases between them. The CDR3 is CASSVGLRGGTETQYF. As DNA, the CDR3 is TGTGCCAGCAGCGTAGGCCTACGTGGGGGTACGGAGACCCAGTACTTC.

In this sample, this clone turned up a few times. The chain uses TRBV14 and TRBJ2-5; 10 bases line up with TRBD1. This CDR3 spans 15 amino acids. Per germline, CDR1 SGHDN and CDR2 FVKESK. V lost 6 bases, J lost 4 bases, and 8 bases stayed unmatched. This CDR3 is CASSLPGTGVETQYF. The CDR3 nucleotides read TGTGCCAGCAGTCTCCCCGGGACAGGGGTAGAGACCCAGTACTTC. The whole variable domain, filled in from reference TRBV14 and TRBJ2-5, reads EAGVTQFPSHSVIEKGQTVTLRCDPISGHDNLYWYRRVMGKEIKFLLHFVKESKQDESGMPNNRFLAERTGGTYSTLKVQPAELEDSGVYFCASSLPGTGVETQYFGPGTRLLVL.

The chain employs TRBV9 and TRBJ2-3; 8 positions agree with TRBD2. CDR1 is SGDLS and CDR2 is YYNGEE in the germline V gene. The trim removed 6 bases at V and 3 bases at J, leaving 9 bases unmatched. This CDR3 spans 15 amino acids. This CDR3 reads CASTPRGGGTDTQYF. The CDR3 DNA is TGTGCCAGCACCCCCCGGGGGGGCGGAACAGATACGCAGTATTTT.